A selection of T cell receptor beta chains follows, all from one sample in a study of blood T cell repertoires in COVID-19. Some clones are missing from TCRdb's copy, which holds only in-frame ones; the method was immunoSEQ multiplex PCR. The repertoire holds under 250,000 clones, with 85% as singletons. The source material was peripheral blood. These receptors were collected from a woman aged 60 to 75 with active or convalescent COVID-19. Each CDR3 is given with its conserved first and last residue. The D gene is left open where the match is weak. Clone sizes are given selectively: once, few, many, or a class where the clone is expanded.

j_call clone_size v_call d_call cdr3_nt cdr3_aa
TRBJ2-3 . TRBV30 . TGTGCCTGGAGCGAAGTTACTGATACGCAGTATTTT CAWSEVTDTQYF
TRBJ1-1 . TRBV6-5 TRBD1 TGTGCCAGCAGTTACAGGGGGCGGAACACTGAAGCTTTCTTT CASSYRGRNTEAFF
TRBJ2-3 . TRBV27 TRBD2 TGTGCCAGCGGACCCCGACTAGCGGGAGCGGATACGCAGTATTTT CASGPRLAGADTQYF
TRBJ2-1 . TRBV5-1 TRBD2 TGCGCCAGCAGCTTGGCCCTAGCGGGCGTGAACAATGAGCAGTTCTTC CASSLALAGVNNEQFF
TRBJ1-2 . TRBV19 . TGTGCCAGTCAGGGGCCCAACAGGGTCCATGGCTACACCTTC CASQGPNRVHGYTF
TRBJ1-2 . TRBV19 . TGTGCCAGTAGTAACAACAGGGTCTATGGCTACACCTTC CASSNNRVYGYTF
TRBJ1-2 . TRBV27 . TGTGCCAGCCGCGGACAGTATGGCTACACCTTC CASRGQYGYTF
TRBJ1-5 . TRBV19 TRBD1 TGTGCCAGTGGCGGGACAGGGGGGTATCAGCCCCAGCATTTT CASGGTGGYQPQHF
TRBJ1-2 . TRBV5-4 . TGTGCCAGCAGCTTGGCCAACGGGGAGCGGTACGGCTACACCTTC CASSLANGERYGYTF
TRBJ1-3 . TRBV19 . TGTGCCAGTAGTATAGTGGCGGCCCGCTCTGGAAACACCATATATTTT CASSIVAARSGNTIYF
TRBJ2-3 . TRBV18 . TGTGCCAGCCTCCAAAACAGGGACACAGATACGCAGTATTTT CASLQNRDTDTQYF
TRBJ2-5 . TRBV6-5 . TGTGCCAGCAGTTACTCGACCGGGGTTCAAGAGACCCAGTACTTC CASSYSTGVQETQYF
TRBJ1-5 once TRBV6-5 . TGTGCCGGGGGCCAAACGGTTAGCAATCAGCCCCAGCATTTT CAGGQTVSNQPQHF
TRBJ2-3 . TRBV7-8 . TGTGCCAGCAGCGCGTCGGGAGGGGGCATAGATACGCAGTATTTT CASSASGGGIDTQYF
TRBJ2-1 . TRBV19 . TGTGCCAGTAGTATAGTAGCCGGGAGGGCAGGGGGGGAGCAGTTCTTC CASSIVAGRAGGEQFF
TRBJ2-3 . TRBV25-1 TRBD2 TGTGCCAGCAGGCCCGGACTAGCGGGGGGGTTAGATACGCAGTATTTT CASRPGLAGGLDTQYF
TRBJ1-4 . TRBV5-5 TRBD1 TGTGCCAGCAGCTCTCCGGGACAGTTTAATGAAAAACTGTTTTTT CASSSPGQFNEKLFF
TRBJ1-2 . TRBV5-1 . TGCGCCAGCAGTGGGGGAGGGTCCCAAAGCTACACCTTC CASSGGGSQSYTF
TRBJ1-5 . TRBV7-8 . TGTGCCAGCAGCTTGCGGTCGTTTGGACAGCTTAATCAGCCCCAGCATTTT CASSLRSFGQLNQPQHF
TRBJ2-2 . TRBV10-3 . TGTGCCATCAGTCCCCACCAACAGGTCACGAACACCGGGGAGCTGTTTTTT CAISPHQQVTNTGELFF
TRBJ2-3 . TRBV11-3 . TGTGCCAGCAGCCCCCCGGGAGATACGCAGTATTTT CASSPPGDTQYF
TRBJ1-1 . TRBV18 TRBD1 TGTGCCAGCTGCGCCAGACAGGGGGCAAGGGACACTGAAGCTTTCTTT CASCARQGARDTEAFF
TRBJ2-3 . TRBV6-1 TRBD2 TGTGCCAGCAGTGAACATAGCGGGGTAACAGATACGCAGTATTTT CASSEHSGVTDTQYF
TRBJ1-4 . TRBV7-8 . TGTGCCAGCAGCTCCCAGGGTGAAAAACTGTTTTTT CASSSQGEKLFF
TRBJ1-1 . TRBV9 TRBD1 TGTGCCAGCAGCGTAGCGGACAGGGATGAAGCTTTCTTT CASSVADRDEAFF
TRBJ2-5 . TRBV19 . TGTGCCAGTAGTCGTTTCGGGGAGACCCAGTACTTC CASSRFGETQYF
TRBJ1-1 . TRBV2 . TGTGCCAGAAGGAGAGGGATAAACACTGAAGCTTTCTTT CARRRGINTEAFF
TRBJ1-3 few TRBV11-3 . TGTGCCAGCAGCTTAGGCGAAACTGGAAACACCATATATTTT CASSLGETGNTIYF
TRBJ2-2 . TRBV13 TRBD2 TGTGCCAGCAGCCGGACTAGCGGCACCGGGGAGCTGTTTTTT CASSRTSGTGELFF
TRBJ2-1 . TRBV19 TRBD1 TGTGCCAGTAGTAAGGACAGGGAGTTGGGTCCTCTTAGCGATGAGCAGTTCTTC CASSKDRELGPLSDEQFF
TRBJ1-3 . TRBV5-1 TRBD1 TGCGCCAGCAGCTTGGCCGGGACAGGGAGCTCTGGAAACACCATATATTTT CASSLAGTGSSGNTIYF
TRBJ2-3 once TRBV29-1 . TGCAGCGTTTTAGGGCGGGCCAACACAGATACGCAGTATTTT CSVLGRANTDTQYF
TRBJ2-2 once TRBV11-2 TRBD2 TGTGCCAGCAGCTTATTCTCCGCGGGAGGGAACACCGGGGAGCTGTTTTTT CASSLFSAGGNTGELFF
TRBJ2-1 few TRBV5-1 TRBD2 TGCGCCAGCAGCGAGGGGACTAGCGGGAGGTGGGGTGAGCAGTTCTTC CASSEGTSGRWGEQFF
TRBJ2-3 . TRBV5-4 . TGTGCCAGCAGCTTGACCAGGGAAGGGAATACGCAGTATTTT CASSLTREGNTQYF
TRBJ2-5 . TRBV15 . TGTGCCACCAGCAGATATCGAACAGGGCAAGAGACCCAGTACTTC CATSRYRTGQETQYF
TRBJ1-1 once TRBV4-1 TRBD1 TGCGCCAGCAGCCCCCAGTTCCCGACAGGGGTGAGAGAAGCTTTCTTT CASSPQFPTGVREAFF